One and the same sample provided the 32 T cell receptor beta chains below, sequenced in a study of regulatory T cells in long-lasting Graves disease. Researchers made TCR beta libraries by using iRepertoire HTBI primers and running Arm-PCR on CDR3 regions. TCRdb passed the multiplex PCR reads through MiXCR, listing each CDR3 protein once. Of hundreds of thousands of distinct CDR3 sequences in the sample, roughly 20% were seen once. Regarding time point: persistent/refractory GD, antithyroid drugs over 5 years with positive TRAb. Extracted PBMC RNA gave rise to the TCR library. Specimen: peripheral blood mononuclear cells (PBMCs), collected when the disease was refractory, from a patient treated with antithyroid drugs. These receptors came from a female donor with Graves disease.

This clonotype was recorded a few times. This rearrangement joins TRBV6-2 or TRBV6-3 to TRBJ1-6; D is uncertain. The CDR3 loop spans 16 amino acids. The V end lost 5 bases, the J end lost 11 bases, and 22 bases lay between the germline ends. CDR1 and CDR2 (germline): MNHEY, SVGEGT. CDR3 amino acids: CASSLPPGSADAPLHF. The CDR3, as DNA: TGTGCCAGCAGTCTTCCTCCCGGCTCAGCTGATGCACCCCTCCACTTT.

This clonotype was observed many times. Here the CDR3 DNA reads TGTGCCAGCACGGGGTTTGAAGCTTTCTTT. Translation gives CASTGFEAFF. The rearrangement uses TRBV28 and TRBJ1-1; no firm D call. Trimming removed 7 bases from V and 7 bases from J, with 7 bases in between. Germline V gene sequence: CDR1 MDHEN, CDR2 SYDVKM. The CDR3 loop spans 10 amino acids.

CDR3 nucleotides: TGTGCCAGCGATCTTCAAGACAGGGTCGGCACAGATACGCAGTATTTT. Translated: CASDLQDRVGTDTQYF. The chain employs TRBV28 and TRBJ2-3; 7 nucleotides match TRBD1. This CDR3 spans 16 amino acids. The V gene's germline CDR1 is MDHEN and CDR2 SYDVKM. Trimming cost V 8 bases and J 1 base; bases outside gene matches: 12. The full variable domain, completed using reference TRBV28 and TRBJ2-3, is DVKVTQSSRYLVKRTGEKVFLECVQDMDHENMFWYRQDPGLGLRLIYFSYDVKMKEKGDIPEGYSVSREKKERFSLILESASTNQTSMYLCASDLQDRVGTDTQYFGPGTRLTVL.

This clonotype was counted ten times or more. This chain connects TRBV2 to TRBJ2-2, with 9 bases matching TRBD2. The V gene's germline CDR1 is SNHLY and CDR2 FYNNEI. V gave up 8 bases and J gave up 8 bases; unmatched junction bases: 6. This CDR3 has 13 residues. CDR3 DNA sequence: TGTGCCAGCGAGGGACTAGCATCTGGGGAGCTGTTTTTT. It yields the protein CASEGLASGELFF. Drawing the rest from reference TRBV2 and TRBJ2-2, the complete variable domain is EPEVTQTPSHQVTQMGQEVILRCVPISNHLYFYWYRQILGQKVEFLVSFYNNEISEKSEIFDDQFSVERPDGSNFTLKIRSTKLEDSAMYFCASEGLASGELFFGEGSRLTVL.

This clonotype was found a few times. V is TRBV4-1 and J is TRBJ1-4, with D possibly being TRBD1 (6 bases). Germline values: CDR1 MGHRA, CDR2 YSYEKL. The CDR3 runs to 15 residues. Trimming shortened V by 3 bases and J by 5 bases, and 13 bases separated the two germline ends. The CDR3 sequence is CASSHGEGENEKLFF. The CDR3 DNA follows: TGCGCCAGCAGCCATGGAGAGGGGGAAAATGAAAAACTGTTTTTT.

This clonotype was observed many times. The CDR3: CASSFGTSGRLRELFF. DNA for the CDR3: TGTGCCAGCAGCTTCGGGACTAGCGGGAGGCTCCGGGAGCTGTTTTTT. The chain links TRBV9 to TRBJ2-2; 15 positions match TRBD2. V was clipped by 4 bases and J by 9 bases; unmatched bases: 7. This CDR3 spans 16 amino acids. CDR1 and CDR2 (germline): SGDLS, YYNGEE. The variable domain in full, completed from reference TRBV9 and TRBJ2-2, reads DSGVTQTPKHLITATGQRVTLRCSPRSGDLSVYWYQQSLDQGLQFLIQYYNGEERAKGNILERFSAQQFPDLHSELNLSSLELGDSALYFCASSFGTSGRLRELFFGEGSRLTVL.

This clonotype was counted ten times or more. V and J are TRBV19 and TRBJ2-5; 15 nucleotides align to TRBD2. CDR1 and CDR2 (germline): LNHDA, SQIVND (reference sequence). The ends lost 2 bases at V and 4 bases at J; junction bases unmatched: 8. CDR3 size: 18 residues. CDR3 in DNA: TGTGCCAGTAGTATAAGGGGACCGGGACTAGCGGGAGGAGAGACCCAGTACTTC. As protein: CASSIRGPGLAGGETQYF.

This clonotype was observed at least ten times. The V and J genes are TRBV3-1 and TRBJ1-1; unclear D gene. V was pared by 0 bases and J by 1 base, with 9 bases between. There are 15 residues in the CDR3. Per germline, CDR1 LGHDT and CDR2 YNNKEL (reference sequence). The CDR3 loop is CASSQENAENTEAFF. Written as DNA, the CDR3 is TGTGCCAGCAGCCAAGAGAACGCAGAGAACACTGAAGCTTTCTTT. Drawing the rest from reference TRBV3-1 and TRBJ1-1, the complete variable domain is DTAVSQTPKYLVTQMGNDKSIKCEQNLGHDTMYWYKQDSKKFLKIMFSYNNKELIINETVPNRFSPKSPDKAHLNLHINSLELGDSAVYFCASSQENAENTEAFFGQGTRLTVV.

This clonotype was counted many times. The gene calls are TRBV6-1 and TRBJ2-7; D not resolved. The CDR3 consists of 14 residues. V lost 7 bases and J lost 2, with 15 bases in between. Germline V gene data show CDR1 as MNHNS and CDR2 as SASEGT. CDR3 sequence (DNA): TGTGCCAGCACCATGTTGGGTTTCGCCTACGAGCAGTACTTC. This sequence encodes CASTMLGFAYEQYF.

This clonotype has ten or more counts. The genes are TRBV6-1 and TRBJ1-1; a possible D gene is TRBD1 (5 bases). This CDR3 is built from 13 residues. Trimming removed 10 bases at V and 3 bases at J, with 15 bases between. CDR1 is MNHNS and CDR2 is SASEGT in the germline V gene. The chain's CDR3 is CAIMVTADTEAFF. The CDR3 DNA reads TGTGCCATCATGGTGACAGCCGACACTGAAGCTTTCTTT.

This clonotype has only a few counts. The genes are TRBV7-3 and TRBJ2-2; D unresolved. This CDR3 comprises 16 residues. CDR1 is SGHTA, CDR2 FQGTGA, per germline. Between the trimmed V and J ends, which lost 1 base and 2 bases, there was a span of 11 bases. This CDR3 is CASSLSPFLNTGELFF. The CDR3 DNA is TGTGCCAGCAGCTTAAGCCCCTTCTTAAACACCGGGGAGCTGTTTTTT. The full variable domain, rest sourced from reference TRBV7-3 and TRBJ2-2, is GAGVSQTPSNKVTEKGKYVELRCDPISGHTALYWYRQSLGQGPEFLIYFQGTGAADDSGLPNDRFFAVRPEGSVSTLKIQRTERGDSAVYLCASSLSPFLNTGELFFGEGSRLTVL.

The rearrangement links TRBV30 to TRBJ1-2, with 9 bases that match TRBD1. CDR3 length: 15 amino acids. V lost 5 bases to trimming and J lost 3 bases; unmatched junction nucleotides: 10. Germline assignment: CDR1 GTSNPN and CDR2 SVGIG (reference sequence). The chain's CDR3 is CAWETDRTGDYGYTF. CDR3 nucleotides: TGTGCCTGGGAAACGGACCGGACAGGGGACTATGGCTACACCTTC.

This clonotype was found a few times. In DNA form, the CDR3 reads TGTGCCAGCCTCCGTTTGCCCACAGATACGCAGTATTTT. Translation gives CASLRLPTDTQYF. V gene TRBV18 combines with J gene TRBJ2-3; D gene uncertain. The CDR3 consists of 13 residues. Germline CDR1 reads KGHSH; CDR2 reads LQKENI. Trimming shortened V by 8 bases and J by 2 bases, and 11 bases separated the two germline ends.

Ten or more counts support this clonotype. This CDR3 is CASSPAQMNTEAFF. The DNA of the CDR3 is TGTGCCAGCAGTCCCGCCCAGATGAACACTGAAGCTTTCTTT. The gene calls are TRBV28 and TRBJ1-1, with no clear D. This CDR3 is built from 14 residues. With 5 bases removed from V and 0 bases from J, the gap between germline ends came to 10 bases. The germline CDR1 and CDR2 sequences are MDHEN and SYDVKM.

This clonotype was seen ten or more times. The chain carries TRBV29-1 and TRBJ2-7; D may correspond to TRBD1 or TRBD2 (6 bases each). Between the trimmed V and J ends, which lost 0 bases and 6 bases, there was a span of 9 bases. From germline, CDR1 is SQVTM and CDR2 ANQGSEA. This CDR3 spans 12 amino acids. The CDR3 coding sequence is TGCAGCGTTGAAGAAGGAGGGGGCGAGCAGTACTTC. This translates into CSVEEGGGEQYF.

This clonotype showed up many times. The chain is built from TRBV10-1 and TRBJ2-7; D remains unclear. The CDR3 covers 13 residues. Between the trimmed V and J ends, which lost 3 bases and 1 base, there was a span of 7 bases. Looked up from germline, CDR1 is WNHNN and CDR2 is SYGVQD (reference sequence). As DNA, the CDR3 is TGCGCCAGCAGTGATTCCAGGTCCTACGAGCAGTACTTC. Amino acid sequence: CASSDSRSYEQYF.

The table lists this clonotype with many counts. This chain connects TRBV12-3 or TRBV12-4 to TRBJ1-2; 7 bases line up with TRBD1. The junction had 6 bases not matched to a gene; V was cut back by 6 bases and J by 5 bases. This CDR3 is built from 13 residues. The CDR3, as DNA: TGTGCCAGCAGACGCGGGACAGTGTATGGCTACACCTTC. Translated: CASRRGTVYGYTF.

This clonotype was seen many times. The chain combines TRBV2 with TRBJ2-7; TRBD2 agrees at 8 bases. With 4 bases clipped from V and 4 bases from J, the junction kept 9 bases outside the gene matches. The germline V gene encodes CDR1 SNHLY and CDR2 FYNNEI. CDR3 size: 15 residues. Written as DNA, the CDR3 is TGTGCCAGCAGTGGCACCAGCGGGAGAGTATACGAGCAGTACTTC. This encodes CASSGTSGRVYEQYF.

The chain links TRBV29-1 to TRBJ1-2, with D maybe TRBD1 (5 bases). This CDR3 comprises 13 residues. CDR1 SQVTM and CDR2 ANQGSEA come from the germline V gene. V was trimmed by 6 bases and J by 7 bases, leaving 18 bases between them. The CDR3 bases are TGCAGCGTATGGGGGACCTCAGGACTTGGCTACACCTTC. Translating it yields CSVWGTSGLGYTF. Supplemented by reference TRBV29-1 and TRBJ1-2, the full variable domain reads SAVISQKPSRDICQRGTSLTIQCQVDSQVTMMFWYRQQPGQSLTLIATANQGSEATYESGFVIDKFPISRPNLTFSTLTVSNMSPEDSSIYLCSVWGTSGLGYTFGSGTRLTVV.

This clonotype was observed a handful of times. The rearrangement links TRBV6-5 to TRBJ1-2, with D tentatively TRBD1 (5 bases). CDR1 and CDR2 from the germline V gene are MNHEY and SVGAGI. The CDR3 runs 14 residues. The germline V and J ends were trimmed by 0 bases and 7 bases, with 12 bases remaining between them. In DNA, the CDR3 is TGTGCCAGCAGTTACTCGTTCGGGACTGCTGGCTACACCTTC. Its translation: CASSYSFGTAGYTF.

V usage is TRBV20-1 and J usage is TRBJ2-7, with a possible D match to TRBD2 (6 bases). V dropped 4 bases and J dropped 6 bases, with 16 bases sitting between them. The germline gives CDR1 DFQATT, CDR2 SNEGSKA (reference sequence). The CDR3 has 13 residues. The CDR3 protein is CSATLAVLSEQYF. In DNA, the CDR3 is TGCAGTGCTACCTTAGCGGTCTTATCCGAGCAGTACTTC.

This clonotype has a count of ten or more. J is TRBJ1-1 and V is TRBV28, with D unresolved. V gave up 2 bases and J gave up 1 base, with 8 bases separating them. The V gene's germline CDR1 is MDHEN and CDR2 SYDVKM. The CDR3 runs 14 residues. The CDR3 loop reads CASSLVYKNTEAFF. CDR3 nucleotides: TGTGCCAGCAGTTTAGTCTACAAGAACACTGAAGCTTTCTTT. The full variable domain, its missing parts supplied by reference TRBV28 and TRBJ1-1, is DVKVTQSSRYLVKRTGEKVFLECVQDMDHENMFWYRQDPGLGLRLIYFSYDVKMKEKGDIPEGYSVSREKKERFSLILESASTNQTSMYLCASSLVYKNTEAFFGQGTRLTVV.

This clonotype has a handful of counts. For the CDR3, the DNA is TGTGCCAGCAGCGGGACAGAGGGGGCATATCGACGTCAGCCCCAGCATTTT. Its translation: CASSGTEGAYRRQPQHF. The V call is TRBV12-3 or TRBV12-4, the J call TRBJ1-5, with 7 bases matching TRBD1. Unmatched junction bases numbered 17, after V lost 6 bases and J lost 6 bases. This CDR3 has 17 amino acids.

CDR3 residues: CASSSLVGRLNQPQHF. The CDR3 DNA sequence: TGTGCCAGCAGTTCCTTAGTTGGGCGGTTAAATCAGCCCCAGCATTTT. The chain links TRBV27 to TRBJ1-5, with D unclear. CDR3 length: 16 residues. Per the germline V gene, CDR1 is MNHEY and CDR2 is SMNVEV (reference sequence). The V end lost 4 bases, the J end lost 4 bases, and 17 bases lay between the germline ends.

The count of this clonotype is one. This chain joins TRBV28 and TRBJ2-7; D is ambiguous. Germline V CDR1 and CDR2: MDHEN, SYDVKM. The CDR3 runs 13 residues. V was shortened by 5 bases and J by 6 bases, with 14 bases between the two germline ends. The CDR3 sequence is CASSRLLTAEQYF. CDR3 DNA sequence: TGTGCCAGCAGTCGCTTGTTGACCGCCGAGCAGTACTTC.

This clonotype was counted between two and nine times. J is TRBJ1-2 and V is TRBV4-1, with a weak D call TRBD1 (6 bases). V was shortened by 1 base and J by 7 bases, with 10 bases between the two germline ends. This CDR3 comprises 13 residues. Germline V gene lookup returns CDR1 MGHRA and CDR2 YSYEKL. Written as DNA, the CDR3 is TGCGCCAGCAGCCAAGTCGGGGGGGCTGGCTACACCTTC. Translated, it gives CASSQVGGAGYTF.

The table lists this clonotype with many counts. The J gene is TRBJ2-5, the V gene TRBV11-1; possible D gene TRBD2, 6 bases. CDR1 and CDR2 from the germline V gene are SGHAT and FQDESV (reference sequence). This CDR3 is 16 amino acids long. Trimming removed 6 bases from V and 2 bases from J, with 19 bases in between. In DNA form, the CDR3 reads TGTGCCAGCAGTTCCTCTCGCGCGGGGCGGCAAGAGACCCAGTACTTC. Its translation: CASSSSRAGRQETQYF.

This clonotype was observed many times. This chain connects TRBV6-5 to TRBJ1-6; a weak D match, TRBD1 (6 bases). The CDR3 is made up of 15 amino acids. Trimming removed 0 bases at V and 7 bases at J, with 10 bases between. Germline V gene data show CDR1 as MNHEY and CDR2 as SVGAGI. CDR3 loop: CASSYSGATNSPLHF. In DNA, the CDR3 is TGTGCCAGCAGTTACTCGGGGGCCACAAATTCACCCCTCCACTTT.

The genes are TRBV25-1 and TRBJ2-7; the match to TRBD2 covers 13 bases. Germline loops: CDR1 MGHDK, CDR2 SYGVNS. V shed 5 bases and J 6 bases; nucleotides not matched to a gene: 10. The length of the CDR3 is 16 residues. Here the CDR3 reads CASSRTSGRGAAEQYF. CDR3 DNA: TGTGCCAGCAGTCGGACTAGCGGGAGAGGGGCCGCCGAGCAGTACTTC.

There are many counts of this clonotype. CDR3 region: CASSTFGQGYEQYF. In DNA, the CDR3 is TGTGCCAGTAGTACCTTCGGACAGGGCTACGAGCAGTACTTC. The gene calls are TRBV19 and TRBJ2-7; 8 bases map to TRBD1. In germline, CDR1 is LNHDA, CDR2 SQIVND (reference sequence). Unmatched junction bases numbered 5, after V lost 4 bases and J lost 3 bases. CDR3 length: 14 residues.

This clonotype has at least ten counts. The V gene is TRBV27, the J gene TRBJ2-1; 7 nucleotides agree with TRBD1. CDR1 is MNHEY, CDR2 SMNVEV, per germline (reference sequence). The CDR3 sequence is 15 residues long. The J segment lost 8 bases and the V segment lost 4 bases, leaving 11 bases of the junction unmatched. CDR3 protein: CASSSPDRSVHEQFF. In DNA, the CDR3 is TGTGCCAGCAGTTCCCCGGACAGGTCGGTGCATGAGCAGTTCTTC.

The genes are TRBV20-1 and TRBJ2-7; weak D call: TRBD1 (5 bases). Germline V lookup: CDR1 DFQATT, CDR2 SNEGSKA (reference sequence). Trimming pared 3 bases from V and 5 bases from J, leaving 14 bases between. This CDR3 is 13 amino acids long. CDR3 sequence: CSASLVQGHEQYF. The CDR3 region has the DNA TGCAGTGCTAGTTTGGTCCAGGGCCACGAGCAGTACTTC.